Sequencing of this TCR beta chain was carried out in a study of beta chain features in type 1 diabetes. Reverse transcribing all isolated RNA meant expressed TCRB transcripts were sequenced. The assay was immunoSEQ multiplex PCR, and TCRdb's table has in-frame clones only and misses some. The table has 300,000 to 450,000 clones, roughly 9.8% seen once. Whole-study findings and limits: Any PCR bias toward short templates would affect both groups alike. Significant though moderate, a shortening of TCRB CDR3s appeared in all four CD4+ subsets of Type 1 diabetes patients.

Per donor, one heparinised blood draw averaged about 116 mL. This CDR3 contains 13 residues. Germline V gene sequence: CDR1 SGDLS, CDR2 YYNGEE. V was trimmed by 2 bases and J by 4 bases, leaving 9 bases between them. With respect to this clone: Its antigen is unidentified.

This sequence joins TRBV9 and TRBJ2-5; D is uncertain. The sample taken for sequencing was central memory CD4+ T cells from blood. The clonotype comes from a man in his thirties or forties with type 1 diabetes. In DNA, the CDR3 is TGTGCCAGCAGCGTTAACACCAGAGAGACCCAGTACTTC. Translated, it gives CASSVNTRETQYF.